The source of this TCR beta chain is a study of CD8 T cells in ankylosing spondylitis. TCRdb re-analysed the 5' RACE reads in MiXCR, keeping a single row per CDR3 protein. The sample lists 250,000 to 350,000 distinct CDR3 sequences; around 20% were seen once. Trimming cost V 10 bases and J 6 bases; bases outside gene matches: 7. Germline CDR1 is SNHLY and CDR2 is FYNNEI. There are 13 residues in the CDR3. The receptor's source is a male donor with ankylosing spondylitis or in good health (not recorded which). This chain uses TRBV2 with TRBJ1-4; 8 bases are shared with TRBD1. Sequencing was done on a sample of blood, either unsorted or a sorted T cell fraction (not recorded which). CDR3 loop: CATETGVDEKLFF. The CDR3 DNA sequence: TGTGCCACAGAGACAGGGGTTGATGAAAAACTGTTTTTT.